Sequencing of this T cell receptor (beta chain) was carried out in a study of OX40 agonist ivuxolimab in advanced cancers. About the study: Anti-PD-1, anti-PD-L1 or anti-CTLA-4 therapy given earlier was allowed, and approximately 40% had some. One hepatocellular carcinoma and a couple of cutaneous melanoma patients partially responded.

Method: immunoSEQ multiplex PCR; TCRdb's copy keeps in-frame clones and lacks some. The sample has 74,000 or so clones, 86% seen once. The receptor was derived from an adult with an advanced solid tumor such as melanoma, head and neck, liver or kidney cancer. The source was CD4+ or CD8+ T cells sorted from blood, collected in a trial of the OX40 agonist ivuxolimab.

In DNA, the CDR3 is TGTGCCTGGAGTGTACAGGGACGGAATTCACCCCTCCACTTT. Translation: CAWSVQGRNSPLHF. The rearrangement links TRBV30 to TRBJ1-6; perhaps TRBD1 as D (6 bases). The CDR3 sequence is 14 residues long. With 0 bases removed from V and 7 bases from J, the gap between germline ends came to 10 bases. Germline lookup yields CDR1 GTSNPN and CDR2 SVGIG (reference sequence). The full variable domain, rest sourced from reference TRBV30 and TRBJ1-6, is SQTIHQWPATLVQPVGSPLSLECTVEGTSNPNLYWYRQAAGRGLQLLFYSVGIGQISSEVPQNLSASRPQDRQFILSSKKLLLSDSGFYLCAWSVQGRNSPLHFGNGTRLTVT.